The 21 T cell receptor beta chains reported below all come from one sample, sequenced in a study of blood T cell repertoires in COVID-19. TCRdb's copy holds only in-frame clones and misses some; the assay was immunoSEQ multiplex PCR. The profile shows 130,000 to 150,000 clones, about 82% of them singletons. Sequenced sample: peripheral blood. The receptors stem from a woman in her thirties or forties with active or convalescent COVID-19.

This clone was counted once. The J gene is TRBJ2-2, the V gene TRBV29-1; 7 bases fit TRBD1. Germline V CDR1 and CDR2: SQVTM, ANQGSEA. The CDR3 loop spans 15 amino acids. J gave up 0 bases and V 5 bases, and 6 bases lay outside the gene matches. The CDR3 here is CSVRTGTANTGELFF. For the CDR3, the DNA is TGCAGCGTTCGTACCGGGACAGCGAACACCGGGGAGCTGTTTTTT.

This clone showed up just a few times. CDR3 nucleotides: TGTGCCAGCAGCCCAGAGGGAATGACAGGGGGGACTGAAGCTTTCTTT. Its translation is CASSPEGMTGGTEAFF. The chain joins TRBV6-6 to TRBJ1-1; 9 bases are a match to TRBD1. The germline V gene encodes CDR1 MNHNY and CDR2 SVGAGI (reference sequence). V was pared by 6 bases and J by 5 bases, with 13 bases of the junction left unmatched. The CDR3 totals 16 residues.

The chain has TRBV12-3 or TRBV12-4 and TRBJ2-7; D not certain. CDR3 length equals 13 residues. V shed 2 bases and J shed 2 bases, with 7 bases lying between them. CDR3 bases: TGTGCCAGCAGTTTAATCGGAGCCTACGAGCAGTACTTC. The encoded protein is CASSLIGAYEQYF.

The chain combines TRBV27 with TRBJ2-7; the match to TRBD2 covers 10 bases. Unmatched junction bases numbered 9, after V lost 8 bases and J lost 2 bases. The V gene's germline CDR1 is MNHEY and CDR2 SMNVEV (reference sequence). The CDR3 has 15 amino acids. The CDR3 reads CASSLAGEGPYEQYF. For the CDR3, the DNA is TGTGCCAGCTCGCTAGCGGGAGAGGGCCCCTACGAGCAGTACTTC.

This chain links TRBV7-2 with TRBJ2-5, with 9 bases matching TRBD1. The V gene's germline CDR1 is SGHTA and CDR2 FQGNSA. V was clipped by 5 bases and J by 2 bases; unmatched bases: 9. This CDR3 has 16 amino acids. This chain's CDR3 is CASSRGTGMVQETQYF. CDR3 bases: TGTGCCAGCAGCCGTGGGACAGGGATGGTGCAAGAGACCCAGTACTTC.

This sequence joins TRBV28 and TRBJ1-2, with 12 bases matching TRBD1. Germline CDR1 reads MDHEN; CDR2 reads SYDVKM. After removal of 5 bases from V and 8 bases from J, the junction contained 3 bases not matched to a gene. The CDR3 has 13 amino acids. CDR3 region: CASSRDRGQGYTF. The CDR3 coding sequence is TGTGCCAGCAGTCGGGACAGGGGGCAGGGCTACACCTTC.

The J gene is TRBJ1-1, the V gene TRBV5-1, with D possibly being TRBD1 (5 bases). In germline, CDR1 is SGHRS, CDR2 YFSETQ. Trimming stripped 0 bases from V and 1 base from J, with 10 bases between. The CDR3 loop spans 15 amino acids. DNA of the CDR3: TGCGCCAGCAGCTTGGCCGGTCAGGGGAACACTGAAGCTTTCTTT. Translating it yields CASSLAGQGNTEAFF.

This clone has only a few counts. This sequence joins TRBV28 and TRBJ1-1, with TRBD1 matching over 7 bases. V lost 6 bases to trimming and J lost 1 base; unmatched junction nucleotides: 5. The CDR3 consists of 14 residues. CDR1 is MDHEN, CDR2 SYDVKM, per germline. This CDR3 reads CASRPGQANTEAFF. CDR3 coding DNA: TGTGCCAGCAGACCTGGACAGGCGAACACTGAAGCTTTCTTT.

This clone was seen a single time. The genes are TRBV9 and TRBJ1-1; the D gene is possibly TRBD1 (5 bases). This CDR3 has 14 residues. V lost 3 bases, J lost 0 bases, and 9 bases lay in between. Germline values: CDR1 SGDLS, CDR2 YYNGEE. The CDR3 DNA follows: TGTGCCAGCAGCGCGGACATTGTGAACACTGAAGCTTTCTTT. This sequence encodes CASSADIVNTEAFF.

The rearrangement uses TRBV5-5 and TRBJ1-4, with D perhaps TRBD1 (5 bases). The CDR3 covers 15 residues. Trimming took off 1 base at V and 7 bases at J, with 14 bases between the two ends. The germline V gene has CDR1 SGHKS and CDR2 YYEKEE (reference sequence). This CDR3 reads CASSLYQGTSEKLFF. The DNA for the CDR3 is TGTGCCAGCAGCTTGTATCAGGGAACAAGTGAAAAACTGTTTTTT.

The chain combines TRBV4-2 with TRBJ2-7; 7 bases agree with TRBD1. The V gene end was trimmed by 1 base and the J gene end by 3 bases; junction bases not matched to a gene: 3. CDR1 is LGHNA and CDR2 is YNFKEQ in the germline V gene. The CDR3 loop spans 14 amino acids. CDR3 protein: CASSQGQGDYEQYF. CDR3 nucleotides: TGTGCCAGCAGCCAAGGACAGGGAGACTACGAGCAGTACTTC.

The chain joins TRBV29-1 to TRBJ1-2, with 7 nucleotides matching TRBD1. V lost 1 base and J lost 3; bases outside the gene matches: 8. This CDR3 has 15 residues. The germline CDR1 and CDR2 sequences are SQVTM and ANQGSEA. CDR3 in amino acids: CSVEARRGPYYGYTF. The CDR3, as DNA: TGCAGCGTTGAAGCGCGGAGGGGGCCTTACTATGGCTACACCTTC.

The chain carries TRBV6-6 and TRBJ2-2, with 10 bases lining up with TRBD1. Germline V gene lookup returns CDR1 MNHNY and CDR2 SVGAGI (reference sequence). This CDR3 is 16 amino acids long. The junction had 10 bases not matched to a gene; V was cut back by 5 bases and J by 7 bases. The CDR3 nucleotides are TGTGCCAGCAGTAGGGACAGGGGACTCGGGATCGGGGAGCTGTTTTTT. Protein: CASSRDRGLGIGELFF.

The rearrangement uses TRBV6-5 and TRBJ1-3; D is perhaps TRBD1 (6 bases). The CDR3 has 13 amino acids. Trimming removed 10 bases at V and 2 bases at J, with 12 bases between. Germline values: CDR1 MNHEY, CDR2 SVGAGI. The CDR3 DNA reads TGTGCCACAATGCGGACAGCTGGAAACACCATATATTTT. It yields the protein CATMRTAGNTIYF.

The rearrangement links TRBV24-1 to TRBJ1-2, with D uncertain. The CDR3 spans 14 residues. From germline, CDR1 is KGHDR and CDR2 SFDVKD. V lost 4 bases and J 6 bases, leaving 14 bases between the germline ends. Written as DNA, the CDR3 is TGTGCCACCAGTGAATCCGGGTCCATTCATGGCTACACCTTC. The encoded protein is CATSESGSIHGYTF.

The chain has TRBV7-9 and TRBJ1-4; 7 bases align to TRBD1. V lost 1 base to trimming and J lost 0 bases; unmatched junction nucleotides: 8. Germline V gene lookup returns CDR1 SEHNR and CDR2 FQNEAQ (reference sequence). This CDR3 region has 18 residues. The CDR3 bases are TGTGCCAGCAGCTTAGTTAGACAGGGAGCTGCAACTAATGAAAAACTGTTTTTT. Translation gives CASSLVRQGAATNEKLFF.

The chain employs TRBV19 and TRBJ2-7, with 9 positions matching TRBD2. The ends lost 7 bases at V and 7 bases at J; junction bases unmatched: 14. The CDR3 is 15 amino acids. Looked up from germline, CDR1 is LNHDA and CDR2 is SQIVND (reference sequence). CDR3: CASKAASGVGWEQYF. CDR3 in DNA: TGTGCCAGTAAGGCGGCTAGCGGGGTCGGGTGGGAGCAGTACTTC.

To note about this clone: At the DNA level, this CDR3 is encoded by other sequences in the same sample as well. The rearrangement links TRBV14 to TRBJ1-1; D gene uncertain. Germline V CDR1 and CDR2: SGHDN, FVKESK. V lost 1 base and J 0 bases, leaving 6 bases between the germline ends. CDR3 length: 14 amino acids. The CDR3, as DNA: TGTGCCAGCAGCCAAGCGGGAATGAACACTGAAGCTTTCTTT. The encoded protein is CASSQAGMNTEAFF.

This chain connects TRBV28 to TRBJ1-1; D not certain. The CDR3 has 16 amino acids. The germline gives CDR1 MDHEN, CDR2 SYDVKM. V lost 6 bases and J lost 1, with 18 bases in between. The CDR3 DNA is TGTGCCAGCAGGCTAAGGTGGGCTTCCAAGAACACTGAAGCTTTCTTT. Amino acids: CASRLRWASKNTEAFF.

This clone was seen more than once but under ten times. The DNA of the CDR3 is TGCGCCAGCAGCAGGCAGGCAGACCACACCGGGGAGCTGTTTTTT. Its protein product is CASSRQADHTGELFF. V usage is TRBV5-1 and J usage is TRBJ2-2; D is ambiguous. Trimming took off 4 bases at V and 3 bases at J, with 13 bases between the two ends. The CDR3 consists of 15 residues. CDR1 and CDR2 from the germline V gene are SGHRS and YFSETQ.

The V gene is TRBV27, the J gene TRBJ2-2; 13 bases align to TRBD2. CDR1 MNHEY and CDR2 SMNVEV come from the germline V gene (reference sequence). Trimming took 2 bases from V and 0 from J; bases not matched to a gene: 9. The CDR3 covers 20 residues. The CDR3 nucleotides read TGTGCCAGCAGTTTAGACAGGGGGACTAGCGGGGAATCGAACACCGGGGAGCTGTTTTTT. Its translation is CASSLDRGTSGESNTGELFF.